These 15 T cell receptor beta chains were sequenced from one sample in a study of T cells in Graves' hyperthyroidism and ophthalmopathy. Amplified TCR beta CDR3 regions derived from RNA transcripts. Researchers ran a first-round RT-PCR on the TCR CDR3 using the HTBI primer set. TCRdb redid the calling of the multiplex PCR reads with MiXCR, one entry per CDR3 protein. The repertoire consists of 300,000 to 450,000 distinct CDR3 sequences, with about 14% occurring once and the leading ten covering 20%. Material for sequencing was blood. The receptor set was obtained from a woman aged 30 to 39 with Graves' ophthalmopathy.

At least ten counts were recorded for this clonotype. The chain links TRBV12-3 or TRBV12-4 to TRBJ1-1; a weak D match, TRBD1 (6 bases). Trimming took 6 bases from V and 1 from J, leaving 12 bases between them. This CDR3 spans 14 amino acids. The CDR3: CASRLRGRNTEAFF. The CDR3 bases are TGTGCCAGCAGGCTCAGGGGCAGGAACACTGAAGCTTTCTTT.

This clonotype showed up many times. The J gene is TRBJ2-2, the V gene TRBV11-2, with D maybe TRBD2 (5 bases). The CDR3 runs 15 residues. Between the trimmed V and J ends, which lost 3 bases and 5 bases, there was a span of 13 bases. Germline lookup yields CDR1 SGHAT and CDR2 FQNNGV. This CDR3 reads CASSLPTISTGELFF. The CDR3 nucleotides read TGTGCCAGCAGCTTGCCGACTATTTCAACCGGGGAGCTGTTTTTT. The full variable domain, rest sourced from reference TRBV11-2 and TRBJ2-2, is EAGVAQSPRYKIIEKRQSVAFWCNPISGHATLYWYQQILGQGPKLLIQFQNNGVVDDSQLPKDRFSAERLKGVDSTLKIQPAKLEDSAVYLCASSLPTISTGELFFGEGSRLTVL.

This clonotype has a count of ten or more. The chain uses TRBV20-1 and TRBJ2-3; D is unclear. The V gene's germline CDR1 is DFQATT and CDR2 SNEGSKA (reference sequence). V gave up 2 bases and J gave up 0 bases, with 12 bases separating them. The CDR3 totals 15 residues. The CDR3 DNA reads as TGCAGTGCTAGAATCAGACCGCTCAGCACAGATACGCAGTATTTT. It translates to CSARIRPLSTDTQYF.

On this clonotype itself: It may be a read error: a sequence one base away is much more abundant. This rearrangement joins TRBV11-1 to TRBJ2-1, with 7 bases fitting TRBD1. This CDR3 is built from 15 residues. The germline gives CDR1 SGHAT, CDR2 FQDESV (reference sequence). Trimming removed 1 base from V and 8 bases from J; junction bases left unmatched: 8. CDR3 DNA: TGTGCCAGCAGCTTAGGACAGGGAATGCATTATGAGCAGTTCTTC. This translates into CASSLGQGMHYEQFF.

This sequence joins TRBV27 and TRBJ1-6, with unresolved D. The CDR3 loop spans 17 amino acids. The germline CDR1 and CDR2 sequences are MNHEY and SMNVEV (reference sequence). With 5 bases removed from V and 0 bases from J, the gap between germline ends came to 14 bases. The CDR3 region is CASSIVLRSSYNSPLHF. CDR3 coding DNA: TGTGCCAGCAGTATCGTACTCAGGAGCTCCTATAATTCACCCCTCCACTTT.

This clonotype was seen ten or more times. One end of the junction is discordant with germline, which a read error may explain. CDR3 region: CASRLDVGGPDTQYF. The DNA for the CDR3 is TGTGCTAGCAGACTCGACGTCGGGGGGCCAGATACGCAGTATTTT. The chain combines TRBV7-7 with TRBJ2-3; D possibly corresponds to TRBD2 (7 bases). Germline V gene lookup returns CDR1 SSHAT and CDR2 FNYEAQ (reference sequence). The CDR3 extends over 15 amino acids.

The DNA of the CDR3 is TGCGCCAGCAGCCAGCCGCGAGCGGGGGGGAATTCACCCCTCCACTTT. Translation: CASSQPRAGGNSPLHF. The chain joins TRBV4-1 to TRBJ1-6; a possible D gene is TRBD1 (5 bases). This CDR3 is 16 amino acids long. Between the trimmed V and J ends, which lost 3 bases and 7 bases, there was a span of 16 bases. Germline CDR1 MGHRA, CDR2 YSYEKL.

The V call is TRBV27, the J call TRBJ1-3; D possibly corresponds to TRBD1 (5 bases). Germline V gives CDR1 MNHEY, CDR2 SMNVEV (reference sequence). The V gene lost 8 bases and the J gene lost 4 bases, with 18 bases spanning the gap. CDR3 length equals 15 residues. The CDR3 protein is CASRIDGRVGNTIYF. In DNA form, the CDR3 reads TGTGCCAGCCGAATAGACGGCAGGGTGGGAAACACCATATATTTT.

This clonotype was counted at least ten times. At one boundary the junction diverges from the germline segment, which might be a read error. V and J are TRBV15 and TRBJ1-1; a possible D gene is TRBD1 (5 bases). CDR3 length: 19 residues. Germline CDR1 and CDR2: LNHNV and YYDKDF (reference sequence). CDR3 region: CATKLEGPTKGGRNTKAFF. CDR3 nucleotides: TGTGCCACAAAGCTAGAGGGACCGACGAAAGGAGGGAGGAACACTAAAGCTTTCTTT.

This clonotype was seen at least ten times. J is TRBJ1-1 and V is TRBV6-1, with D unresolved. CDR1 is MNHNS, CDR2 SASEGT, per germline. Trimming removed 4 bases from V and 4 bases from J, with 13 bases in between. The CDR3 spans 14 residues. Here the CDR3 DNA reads TGTGCCAGCAGTGTGGCAGGAGTGAGCACTGAAGCTTTCTTT. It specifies CASSVAGVSTEAFF.

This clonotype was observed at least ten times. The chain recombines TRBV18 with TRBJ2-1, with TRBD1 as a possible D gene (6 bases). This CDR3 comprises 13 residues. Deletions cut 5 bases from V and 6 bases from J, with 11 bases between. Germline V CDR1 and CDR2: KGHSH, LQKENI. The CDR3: CASSNRVVNEQFF. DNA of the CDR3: TGTGCCAGCTCAAACAGGGTGGTCAATGAGCAGTTCTTC. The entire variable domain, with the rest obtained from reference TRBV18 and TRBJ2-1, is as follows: NAGVMQNPRHLVRRRGQEARLRCSPMKGHSHVYWYRQLPEEGLKFMVYLQKENIIDESGMPKERFSAEFPKEGPSILRIQQVVRGDSAAYFCASSNRVVNEQFFGPGTRLTVL.

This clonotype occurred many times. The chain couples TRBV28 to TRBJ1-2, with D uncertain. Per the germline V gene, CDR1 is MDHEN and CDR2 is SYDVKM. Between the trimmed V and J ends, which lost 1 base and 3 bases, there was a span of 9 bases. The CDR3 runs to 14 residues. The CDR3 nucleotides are TGTGCCAGCAGTTTATCATGGCAGTACTATGGCTACACCTTC. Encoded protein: CASSLSWQYYGYTF.

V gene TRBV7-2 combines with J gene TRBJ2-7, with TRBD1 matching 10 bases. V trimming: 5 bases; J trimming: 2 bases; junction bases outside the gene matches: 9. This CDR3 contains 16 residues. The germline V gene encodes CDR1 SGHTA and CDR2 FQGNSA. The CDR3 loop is CASSERQGAVPYEQYF. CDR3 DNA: TGTGCCAGCAGCGAGAGACAGGGGGCGGTCCCCTACGAGCAGTACTTC.

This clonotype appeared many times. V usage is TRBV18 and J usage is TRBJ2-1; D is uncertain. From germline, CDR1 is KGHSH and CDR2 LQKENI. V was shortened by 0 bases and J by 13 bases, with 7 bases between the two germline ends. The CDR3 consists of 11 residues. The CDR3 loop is CASSPPLKQFF. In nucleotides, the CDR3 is TGTGCCAGCTCACCACCCCTGAAACAGTTCTTC.

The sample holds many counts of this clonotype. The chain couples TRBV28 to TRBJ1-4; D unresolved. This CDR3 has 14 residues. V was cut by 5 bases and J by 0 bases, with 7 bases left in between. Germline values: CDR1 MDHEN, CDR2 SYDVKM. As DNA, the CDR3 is TGTGCCAGCAGTCGGATGGCAACTAATGAAAAACTGTTTTTT. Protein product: CASSRMATNEKLFF. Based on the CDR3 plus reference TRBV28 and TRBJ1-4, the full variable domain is DVKVTQSSRYLVKRTGEKVFLECVQDMDHENMFWYRQDPGLGLRLIYFSYDVKMKEKGDIPEGYSVSREKKERFSLILESASTNQTSMYLCASSRMATNEKLFFGSGTQLSVL.